The T cell receptor beta chain described here comes from a study of blood T cell repertoires in COVID-19. Across the whole study: PBMCs, B-cell-depleted T cells, or T cells were the source of the cDNA or gDNA that made up the material.

In the authors' methods: How many nucleated cells were present was estimated from reference gene primer amplification. Using immunoSEQ multiplex PCR, the repertoire was profiled, and TCRdb retains in-frame clones only, with some absent. The D gene and trimming were derived from the DNA, and the V and J assignments and clone size from that table. Of roughly 700,000 clones listed, around 89% were seen once; the top ten hold roughly 0.25%. The V gene lost 6 bases and the J gene lost 6 bases, with 14 bases spanning the gap. Germline V gene lookup returns CDR1 SGHAT and CDR2 FQDESV (reference sequence). This CDR3 is 14 amino acids long.

The chain uses TRBV11-1 and TRBJ1-4; maybe TRBD1 (6 bases). Sequenced: peripheral blood. The TCR was taken from a young woman with acute or convalescent COVID-19. The CDR3 spells CASSRGHLDEKLFF. The CDR3 DNA follows: TGTGCCAGCAGTCGGGGACATCTGGATGAAAAACTGTTTTTT.